The next 16 T cell receptor beta chains were all read from a single sample in a study of blood T cell repertoires in COVID-19 (dated by TCRdb to the early 2020s). The library was prepared using the immunoSEQ multiplex PCR assay. TCRdb limited this immuneACCESS table to in-frame rearrangements with V and J called. A share of clones is missing; checked studies link under half to unresolved V genes, and the rest is unexplained. Present in this sample are 120,000 to 150,000 clones, approximately 80% of which were seen just once. The ten largest make up approximately 5% of the sample. The sample was peripheral blood. These receptors all stem from a human donor in a cohort sampled during active COVID-19.

The J gene is TRBJ2-1, the V gene TRBV7-3, with D perhaps matching TRBD1 (5 bases). The CDR3 contains 15 residues. Germline assignment: CDR1 SGHTA and CDR2 FQGTGA. V lost 2 bases to trimming and J lost 3 bases, with 11 bases between them. The CDR3 bases are TGTGCCAGCAGCTTAGGCCAGCAGGGCTACAATGAGCAGTTCTTC. Amino acids: CASSLGQQGYNEQFF.

This clone was recorded once. The genes are TRBV5-4 and TRBJ2-5; 8 bases are a match to TRBD2. This CDR3 spans 16 amino acids. V trimming: 3 bases; J trimming: 5 bases; junction bases outside the gene matches: 12. From germline, CDR1 is SGHNT and CDR2 YYREEE (reference sequence). CDR3 nucleotide sequence: TGTGCCAGCAGCTCGAGCGGGGGCTCCCTCGGGGAGACCCAGTACTTC. It is translated as CASSSSGGSLGETQYF.

V and J are TRBV7-3 and TRBJ2-1; TRBD1 agrees at 12 bases. V shed 5 bases, J shed 7 bases, and the junction held 12 bases outside the gene matches. Germline V CDR1 and CDR2: SGHTA, FQGTGA. CDR3 length: 17 residues. This CDR3 is CASSLPGTGGNGNEQFF. The CDR3 coding sequence is TGTGCCAGCAGCCTTCCCGGGACAGGGGGCAATGGGAATGAGCAGTTCTTC.

V gene TRBV3-1 (or the pseudogene TRBV3-2) combines with J gene TRBJ2-3; 9 bases map to TRBD1. Germline lookup yields CDR1 LGHDT and CDR2 YNNKEL (reference sequence). This CDR3 contains 13 residues. V shed 8 bases and J 2 bases; nucleotides not matched to a gene: 2. The CDR3 here is CASRDRVTDTQYF. The CDR3 nucleotides read TGTGCCAGCCGGGACAGGGTCACAGATACGCAGTATTTT.

The chain recombines TRBV5-1 with TRBJ2-3; 10 nucleotides match TRBD1. This CDR3 is built from 14 residues. Per the germline V gene, CDR1 is SGHRS and CDR2 is YFSETQ. V was clipped by 2 bases and J by 5 bases; unmatched bases: 2. The CDR3 coding sequence is TGCGCCAGCAGCTTAGGACAGGGGGTAGATACGCAGTATTTT. The encoded protein is CASSLGQGVDTQYF.

This clone appeared a single time. The chain combines TRBV28 with TRBJ2-7; 9 bases line up with TRBD1. V shed 5 bases, J shed 0 bases, and the junction held 8 bases outside the gene matches. The length of the CDR3 is 16 residues. Germline V CDR1 and CDR2: MDHEN, SYDVKM. CDR3 DNA sequence: TGTGCCAGCAGTATAACGGGACAGGGATTCTCCTACGAGCAGTACTTC. As protein: CASSITGQGFSYEQYF.

The J gene is TRBJ1-6, the V gene TRBV6-5; 8 positions agree with TRBD1. This CDR3 contains 13 residues. Losses at the gene ends were 6 bases for V and 9 bases for J; bases not matched to a gene: 4. In germline, CDR1 is MNHEY, CDR2 SVGAGI. CDR3 DNA: TGTGCCAGCAGGGACAGGGAGGGTTCACCCCTCCACTTT. It translates to CASRDREGSPLHF.

J is TRBJ1-1 and V is TRBV6-5; 8 positions match TRBD1. Germline trimming cut 8 bases from V and 3 bases from J; bases unmatched to any gene: 11. CDR1 is MNHEY and CDR2 is SVGAGI in the germline V gene. This CDR3 region has 15 residues. CDR3 in DNA: TGTGCCAGCTCAACGACAGGGGCCGTGGACACTGAAGCTTTCTTT. It codes for CASSTTGAVDTEAFF.

This clone was observed a few times. The chain couples TRBV10-3 to TRBJ2-7; 9 bases fit TRBD1. The CDR3 totals 14 residues. The germline gives CDR1 ENHRY, CDR2 SYGVKD. The V and J ends lost 4 bases and 3 bases, in that order; junction bases with no gene match: 4. The chain's CDR3 is CAISAGQGIYEQYV. The CDR3 DNA is TGTGCCATCAGTGCGGGACAGGGAATCTACGAGCAGTACGTC.

The genes are TRBV6-5 and TRBJ1-3; D might be TRBD1 (6 bases). The V and J ends lost 6 bases and 4 bases respectively, with 13 bases between them. This CDR3 region has 14 residues. Germline CDR1 reads MNHEY; CDR2 reads SVGAGI. In DNA, the CDR3 is TGTGCCAGCAGCGCAACAGGGATCGGAAACACCATATATTTT. Translated, it gives CASSATGIGNTIYF.

The rearrangement joins TRBV2 to TRBJ1-5, with 8 bases identical to TRBD1. This CDR3 contains 18 residues. Germline CDR1 is SNHLY and CDR2 is FYNNEI. V gave up 2 bases and J gave up 1 base; unmatched junction bases: 10. CDR3 bases: TGTGCCAGCAGTGAAAGGCAGACAGGGGACATAAGCAATCAGCCCCAGCATTTT. Amino acids: CASSERQTGDISNQPQHF.

This clone was observed many times. The J gene is TRBJ1-1, the V gene TRBV27; 7 bases are a match to TRBD1. This CDR3 has 15 amino acids. V was pared by 2 bases and J by 0 bases, with 3 bases of the junction left unmatched. CDR1 MNHEY and CDR2 SMNVEV come from the germline V gene (reference sequence). CDR3 amino acids: CASSLGGQVNTEAFF. DNA for the CDR3: TGTGCCAGCAGTTTAGGCGGACAGGTGAACACTGAAGCTTTCTTT.

The J gene is TRBJ1-5, the V gene TRBV5-1; a weak D match, TRBD1 (5 bases). CDR1 is SGHRS, CDR2 YFSETQ, per germline. The V and J ends lost 0 bases and 0 bases respectively, with 7 bases between them. The CDR3 has 15 residues. The CDR3 is CASSLEGISNQPQHF. Here the CDR3 DNA reads TGCGCCAGCAGCTTGGAGGGGATTAGCAATCAGCCCCAGCATTTT.

This rearrangement joins TRBV2 to TRBJ2-7; TRBD2 matches 10 bases. From germline, CDR1 is SNHLY and CDR2 FYNNEI. The length of the CDR3 is 13 residues. Trimming took 11 bases from V and 4 from J; bases not matched to a gene: 8. The CDR3 loop is CAGTLAGGYEQYF. CDR3 sequence (DNA): TGTGCCGGGACCTTAGCGGGGGGTTACGAGCAGTACTTC.

This chain uses TRBV6-5 with TRBJ2-1; 10 nucleotides align to TRBD1. The CDR3 runs to 15 residues. Germline V gives CDR1 MNHEY, CDR2 SVGAGI. Trimming removed 6 bases from V and 9 bases from J; junction bases left unmatched: 11. The CDR3 reads CASSRPDRGHGEQFF. CDR3 coding DNA: TGTGCCAGCAGCCGACCCGACAGGGGGCACGGTGAGCAGTTCTTC.

This chain connects TRBV4-2 to TRBJ1-3, with D tentatively TRBD1 (5 bases). Germline assignment: CDR1 LGHNA and CDR2 YNFKEQ. V lost 4 bases, J lost 0 bases, and 13 bases lay in between. CDR3 length equals 16 residues. The DNA for the CDR3 is TGTGCCAGCAGCCCCCTCGACAGAATCTCTGGAAACACCATATATTTT. Translated: CASSPLDRISGNTIYF.